What follows are 32 T cell receptor beta chains derived from one specimen sequenced in a study of blood T cells in healthy people across ages. A second PCR, run for roughly 7 to 11 cycles, used a sample-barcoded 5' primer plus a J-beta primer mix. In TCRdb, the 5' RACE reads were re-called with MiXCR into one record per CDR3 protein. Of over 600,000 distinct CDR3 sequences detected, around 43% appear once; the ten largest clones hold about 30%. Source material: blood. Receptor source: an elderly man in good health.

The chain carries TRBV5-1 and TRBJ2-5; 9 positions agree with TRBD1. Germline-derived CDR1 and CDR2 are SGHRS and YFSETQ. CDR3 length: 15 residues. With 2 bases clipped from V and 11 bases from J, the junction kept 13 bases outside the gene matches. CDR3 bases: TGCGCCAGCAGCTTAATTCCGGGACAGGGAGGTGAGCAGTACTTC. Translation: CASSLIPGQGGEQYF.

This clonotype was detected ten times or more. The rearrangement joins TRBV10-3 to TRBJ2-5, with 14 bases that match TRBD2. With 0 bases clipped from V and 11 bases from J, the junction kept 5 bases outside the gene matches. From germline, CDR1 is ENHRY and CDR2 SYGVKD. This CDR3 has 15 residues. The CDR3 is CAISESGLAGVEQYF. The CDR3 nucleotides are TGTGCCATCAGTGAGTCGGGACTAGCGGGAGTTGAGCAGTACTTC.

The count of this clonotype is one. The rearrangement joins TRBV20-1 to TRBJ2-5, with 7 bases aligning to TRBD2. This CDR3 contains 15 residues. From germline, CDR1 is DFQATT and CDR2 SNEGSKA (reference sequence). The J segment lost 5 bases and the V segment lost 1 base, leaving 10 bases of the junction unmatched. DNA for the CDR3: TGCAGTGCTAGAGCTGTGGCGGGAGTTGCCGAGACCCAGTACTTC. Translated, it gives CSARAVAGVAETQYF.

V and J are TRBV18 and TRBJ2-5, with 10 bases aligning to TRBD2. V trimming: 5 bases; J trimming: 5 bases; junction bases outside the gene matches: 8. CDR3 length: 15 residues. The germline CDR1 and CDR2 sequences are KGHSH and LQKENI. The CDR3 is CASSGLAEAGETQYF. Written as DNA, the CDR3 is TGTGCCAGCTCAGGACTAGCGGAAGCAGGGGAGACCCAGTACTTC.

This clonotype was seen at least ten times. The V and J genes are TRBV27 and TRBJ1-2, with 9 bases that match TRBD1. V was pared by 6 bases and J by 4 bases, with 6 bases of the junction left unmatched. The CDR3 runs 14 residues. Germline V lookup: CDR1 MNHEY, CDR2 SMNVEV (reference sequence). The CDR3 loop reads CASRGTGSRYGYTF. The CDR3 bases are TGTGCCAGCAGGGGGACAGGGTCCCGCTATGGCTACACCTTC.

The chain uses TRBV29-1 and TRBJ2-5; no clear D gene. The CDR3 has 12 residues. Germline CDR1 SQVTM, CDR2 ANQGSEA. The ends were cut back, 8 bases at V and 1 base at J, with 11 bases in the middle. CDR3 amino acids: CSSGSSQETQYF. The CDR3 DNA follows: TGCAGCTCAGGATCGAGCCAAGAGACCCAGTACTTC.

The chain employs TRBV2 and TRBJ2-5, with 7 bases matching TRBD1. Germline V lookup: CDR1 SNHLY, CDR2 FYNNEI. V shed 5 bases and J 11 bases; nucleotides not matched to a gene: 23. This CDR3 contains 17 residues. CDR3 amino acids: CASSLDALDRWKNEQYF. The CDR3 region has the DNA TGTGCCAGCAGTCTAGACGCTCTGGACAGGTGGAAGAATGAGCAGTACTTC.

This clonotype was observed at least ten times. The J gene is TRBJ2-4, the V gene TRBV4-3; possibly TRBD2 for D (5 bases). Germline-derived CDR1 and CDR2 are LGHNA and YSLEER. The CDR3 runs to 15 residues. The ends were cut back, 1 base at V and 6 bases at J, with 13 bases in the middle. CDR3 DNA: TGCGCCAGCAGCCAAGGCGGAGGCGTTCCAAACATTCAGTACTTC. It yields the protein CASSQGGGVPNIQYF.

As for this clonotype: The junction departs from germline at one end; a sequencing error may be responsible. The genes are TRBV5-5 and TRBJ2-5, with TRBD1 as a possible D gene (6 bases). The CDR3 is 16 residues long. Germline CDR1 is SGHKS and CDR2 is YYEKEE (reference sequence). Here the CDR3 DNA reads TGTGCCGGCAGCATCCGACGGGACACGTACCAAGAGACCCAGTACTTC. It translates to CAGSIRRDTYQETQYF. The complete variable domain, with remaining parts taken from reference TRBV5-5 and TRBJ2-5, reads DAGVTQSPTHLIKTRGQQVTLRCSPISGHKSVSWYQQVLGQGPQFIFQYYEKEERGRGNFPDRFSARQFPNYSSELNVNALLLGDSALYLCAGSIRRDTYQETQYFGPGTRLLVL.

The CDR3 bases are TGTGCCAGCAGCCTCCCGGCCGCTCTCCTTGTCGAGCAGTACTTC. Amino acid sequence: CASSLPAALLVEQYF. The genes are TRBV7-9 and TRBJ2-7; D gene uncertain. The germline V gene encodes CDR1 SEHNR and CDR2 FQNEAQ (reference sequence). Trimming left V 5 bases short and J 6 bases short, with 20 bases between. The CDR3 consists of 15 residues.

The rearrangement joins TRBV20-1 to TRBJ2-5; 9 bases match TRBD2. The CDR3 spans 15 residues. Per the germline V gene, CDR1 is DFQATT and CDR2 is SNEGSKA (reference sequence). The ends lost 1 base at V and 11 bases at J; junction bases unmatched: 14. The CDR3, as DNA: TGCAGTGCTAGAGGAGCGGGAGGAGATTTGAATGAGCAGTACTTC. Protein sequence: CSARGAGGDLNEQYF.

On this clonotype: One end of the junction does not line up with germline, which may come from a read error. The V gene is TRBV5-1, the J gene TRBJ2-3; D gene ambiguous. This CDR3 comprises 15 residues. CDR1 and CDR2 from the germline V gene are SGHRS and YFSETQ. CDR3 DNA sequence: TGCGCCAACAGCGCTGACGCAGCTAGCACAGATACGCAGTATTTT. Its translation: CANSADAASTDTQYF.

The chain recombines TRBV7-2 with TRBJ2-5; weak D call: TRBD1 (7 bases). Trimming pared 1 base from V and 5 bases from J, leaving 11 bases between. Per the germline V gene, CDR1 is SGHTA and CDR2 is FQGNSA. This CDR3 contains 14 residues. CDR3: CASSLGPGGETQYF. In DNA form, the CDR3 reads TGTGCCAGCAGCTTAGGGCCAGGGGGGGAGACCCAGTACTTC.

The V call is TRBV5-1, the J call TRBJ1-1; 8 bases match TRBD1. This CDR3 has 14 residues. From germline, CDR1 is SGHRS and CDR2 YFSETQ. V shed 5 bases, J shed 5 bases, and the junction held 8 bases outside the gene matches. The CDR3 bases are TGCGCCAGCAGAATGGCAGGGGGCGGAACTGAAGCTTTCTTT. Translation: CASRMAGGGTEAFF.

This clonotype showed up many times. The chain employs TRBV3-1 and TRBJ1-6, with D maybe TRBD1 (5 bases). Germline CDR1 LGHDT, CDR2 YNNKEL (reference sequence). The length of the CDR3 is 16 residues. The germline V and J ends were trimmed by 5 bases and 9 bases, with 20 bases remaining between them. CDR3 nucleotide sequence: TGTGCCAGCAGCAACCCCCGCGGGGCGGTGGGTTCACCCCTCCACTTT. It codes for CASSNPRGAVGSPLHF.

There are many counts of this clonotype. This chain joins TRBV4-2 and TRBJ1-2; TRBD1 matches at 7 bases. Germline-derived CDR1 and CDR2 are LGHNA and YNFKEQ. V lost 4 bases, J lost 0 bases, and 5 bases stayed unmatched. This CDR3 has 15 residues. This CDR3 is CASSLRDRTNYGYTF. CDR3 DNA: TGTGCCAGCAGCCTCCGGGACAGAACTAACTATGGCTACACCTTC.

CDR3 DNA sequence: TGCAGTGCTGTGGGACTTAACAATGAGCAGTTCTTC. Translation: CSAVGLNNEQFF. V and J are TRBV20-1 and TRBJ2-1; D is perhaps TRBD2 (6 bases). This CDR3 comprises 12 residues. V lost 5 bases, J lost 5 bases, and 10 bases lay in between. CDR1 DFQATT and CDR2 SNEGSKA come from the germline V gene (reference sequence).

The rearrangement links TRBV12-3 or TRBV12-4 to TRBJ1-6; 8 positions agree with TRBD1. V was pared by 6 bases and J by 9 bases, with 10 bases of the junction left unmatched. The CDR3 consists of 15 residues. The CDR3 bases are TGTGCCAGCAGCTCCTTGGGGACAGGACTTTCACCCCTCCACTTT. Encoded protein: CASSSLGTGLSPLHF.

The rearrangement joins TRBV12-3 or TRBV12-4 to TRBJ1-1, with D possibly being TRBD1 (5 bases). The CDR3 has 15 amino acids. The germline V and J ends were trimmed by 7 bases and 1 base, with 16 bases remaining between them. The CDR3 protein is CASTPGPPKNTEAFF. The CDR3 DNA follows: TGTGCCAGCACCCCAGGGCCTCCGAAGAACACTGAAGCTTTCTTT.

The V gene is TRBV27, the J gene TRBJ2-5; D assignment may be TRBD1 or TRBD2 (6 bases each). CDR3 size: 14 residues. Trimming removed 9 bases at V and 4 bases at J, with 18 bases between. Germline V gene sequence: CDR1 MNHEY, CDR2 SMNVEV (reference sequence). CDR3 amino acids: CASSGGVGAETQYF. The CDR3 DNA sequence: TGTGCCAGTAGTGGCGGGGTGGGGGCAGAGACCCAGTACTTC.

This clonotype was counted at least ten times. The CDR3 nucleotides read TGTGCCAGCAGTGAGACAGGGCTCTCCTACGAGCAGTACTTC. Translation gives CASSETGLSYEQYF. The chain joins TRBV25-1 to TRBJ2-7, with 7 nucleotides matching TRBD1. The CDR3 contains 14 residues. The germline V gene encodes CDR1 MGHDK and CDR2 SYGVNS. V lost 3 bases, J lost 0 bases, and 2 bases stayed unmatched.

The chain links TRBV28 to TRBJ2-5, with 10 positions matching TRBD1. Germline values: CDR1 MDHEN, CDR2 SYDVKM. This CDR3 contains 12 residues. Trimming cost V 1 base and J 13 bases; bases outside gene matches: 3. The CDR3 coding sequence is TGTGCCAGCAGTTTATCGACAGGGGGCTGGTACTTC. Its protein is CASSLSTGGWYF.

V is TRBV4-3 and J is TRBJ1-4, with 8 bases fitting TRBD1. V dropped 2 bases and J dropped 4; count of bases not matched to a gene: 6. The V gene's germline CDR1 is LGHNA and CDR2 YSLEER. This CDR3 spans 16 amino acids. CDR3 sequence: CASSQIRTGGNEKLFF. The CDR3 DNA follows: TGCGCCAGCAGCCAAATCCGCACAGGGGGTAATGAAAAACTGTTTTTT.

The chain is built from TRBV12-3 or TRBV12-4 and TRBJ2-2, with D possibly being TRBD2 (5 bases). This CDR3 has 16 residues. V lost 8 bases and J lost 1, with 17 bases in between. The CDR3 is CASHTSYQKNTGELFF. CDR3 nucleotides: TGTGCCAGCCATACTAGTTACCAGAAGAACACCGGGGAGCTGTTTTTT.

This clonotype was observed at least ten times. The chain is built from TRBV5-1 and TRBJ2-3, with D maybe TRBD2 (5 bases). The germline V and J ends were trimmed by 0 bases and 5 bases, with 13 bases remaining between them. This CDR3 is built from 15 residues. Germline loops: CDR1 SGHRS, CDR2 YFSETQ. For the CDR3, the DNA is TGCGCCAGCAGCTTGGATCGGGGATTGGGAGATACGCAGTATTTT. Protein: CASSLDRGLGDTQYF.

The chain has TRBV5-1 and TRBJ1-1; D perhaps matches TRBD1 (5 bases). CDR1 is SGHRS, CDR2 YFSETQ, per germline. Trimming stripped 0 bases from V and 1 base from J, with 10 bases between. The CDR3 sequence is 15 residues long. The chain's CDR3 is CASSLVTGGNTEAFF. The CDR3 DNA sequence: TGCGCCAGCAGCTTGGTAACAGGCGGGAACACTGAAGCTTTCTTT.

The V call is TRBV11-2, the J call TRBJ1-2; no reliable D call. With 5 bases removed from V and 1 base from J, the gap between germline ends came to 14 bases. The CDR3 contains 15 residues. CDR1 and CDR2 from the germline V gene are SGHAT and FQNNGV. CDR3 amino acids: CASSPEGGLNYGYTF. The CDR3 bases are TGTGCCAGCAGCCCCGAGGGAGGGCTTAACTATGGCTACACCTTC.

This clonotype was picked up a small number of times. The rearrangement links TRBV4-1 to TRBJ2-6; no firm D call. V was trimmed by 0 bases and J by 3 bases, leaving 9 bases between them. Germline CDR1 reads MGHRA; CDR2 reads YSYEKL. This CDR3 has 16 residues. The CDR3: CASSQEGLGGANVLTF. The CDR3, as DNA: TGCGCCAGCAGCCAAGAAGGGTTAGGTGGGGCCAACGTCCTGACTTTC.

The chain has TRBV2 and TRBJ2-7; D is perhaps TRBD2 (5 bases). Germline V gene data show CDR1 as SNHLY and CDR2 as FYNNEI. Between the trimmed V and J ends, which lost 6 bases and 2 bases, there was a span of 14 bases. The CDR3 runs 14 residues. CDR3 residues: CASRERAYPYEQYF. The CDR3, as DNA: TGTGCCAGCAGAGAGAGGGCGTACCCCTACGAGCAGTACTTC. Looking up the rest from reference TRBV2 and TRBJ2-7 gives the full variable domain: EPEVTQTPSHQVTQMGQEVILRCVPISNHLYFYWYRQILGQKVEFLVSFYNNEISEKSEIFDDQFSVERPDGSNFTLKIRSTKLEDSAMYFCASRERAYPYEQYFGPGTRLTVT.

The V call is TRBV10-3, the J call TRBJ2-1; D might be TRBD2 (5 bases). The CDR3 contains 14 residues. The germline V gene encodes CDR1 ENHRY and CDR2 SYGVKD. Trimming left V 9 bases short and J 10 bases short, with 22 bases between. CDR3 sequence: CAMRDSSGPYEQFF. CDR3 sequence (DNA): TGTGCCATGAGGGATAGCAGCGGTCCCTACGAGCAGTTCTTC.

About this clonotype itself: A much larger clonotype is one base distant, so this may be a read error. This sequence joins TRBV24-1 and TRBJ2-1, with 7 bases that match TRBD1. CDR3 length equals 13 residues. Germline V gene sequence: CDR1 KGHDR, CDR2 SFDVKD. The CDR3 DNA reads TGTGCCTCCAGTGCCTGGACAGGATCGGAGCAGTTCTTC. This gives the protein CASSAWTGSEQFF.

Remarks on this clonotype: The junction departs from the called germline gene at one end, perhaps through a read error. CDR3 nucleotides: TGTGCCCGCAGCCCCCTCCCCAACACTGAAGCTTTCTTT. This codes for CARSPLPNTEAFF. The chain recombines TRBV6-2 or TRBV6-3 with TRBJ1-1; D gene uncertain. The germline CDR1 and CDR2 sequences are MNHEY and SVGEGT. This CDR3 region has 13 residues.